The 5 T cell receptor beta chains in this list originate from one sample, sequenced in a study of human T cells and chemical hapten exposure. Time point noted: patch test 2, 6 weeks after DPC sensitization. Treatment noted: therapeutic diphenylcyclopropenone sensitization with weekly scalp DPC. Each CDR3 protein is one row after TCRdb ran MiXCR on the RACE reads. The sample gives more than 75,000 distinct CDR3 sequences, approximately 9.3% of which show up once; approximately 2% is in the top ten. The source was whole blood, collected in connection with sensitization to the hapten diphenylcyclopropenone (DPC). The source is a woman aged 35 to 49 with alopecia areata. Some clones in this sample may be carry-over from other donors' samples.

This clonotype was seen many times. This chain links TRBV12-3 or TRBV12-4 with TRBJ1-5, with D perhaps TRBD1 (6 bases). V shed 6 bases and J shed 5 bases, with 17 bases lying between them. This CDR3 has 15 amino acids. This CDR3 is CASSDNRVGDQPQHF. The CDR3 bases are TGTGCCAGCAGCGATAACAGGGTAGGGGATCAGCCCCAGCATTTT.

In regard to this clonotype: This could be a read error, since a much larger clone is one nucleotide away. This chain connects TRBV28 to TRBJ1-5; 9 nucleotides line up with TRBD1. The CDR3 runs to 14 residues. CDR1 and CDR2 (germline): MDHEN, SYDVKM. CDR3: CVSVGQGINQPQHF. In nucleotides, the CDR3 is TGTGTCAGCGTAGGACAGGGGATCAATCAGCCCCAGCATTTT. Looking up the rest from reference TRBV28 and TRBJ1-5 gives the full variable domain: DVKVTQSSRYLVKRTGEKVFLECVQDMDHENMFWYRQDPGLGLRLIYFSYDVKMKEKGDIPEGYSVSREKKERFSLILESASTNQTSMYLCVSVGQGINQPQHFGDGTRLSIL.

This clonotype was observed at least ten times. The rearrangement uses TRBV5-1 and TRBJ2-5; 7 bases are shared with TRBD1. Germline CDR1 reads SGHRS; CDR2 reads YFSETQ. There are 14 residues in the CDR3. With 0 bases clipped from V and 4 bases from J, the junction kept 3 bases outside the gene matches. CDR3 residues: CASSLGQGGETQYF. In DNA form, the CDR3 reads TGCGCCAGCAGCTTGGGACAGGGTGGAGAGACCCAGTACTTC. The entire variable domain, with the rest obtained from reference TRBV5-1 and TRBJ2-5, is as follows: KAGVTQTPRYLIKTRGQQVTLSCSPISGHRSVSWYQQTPGQGLQFLFEYFSETQRNKGNFPGRFSGRQFSNSRSEMNVSTLELGDSALYLCASSLGQGGETQYFGPGTRLLVL.

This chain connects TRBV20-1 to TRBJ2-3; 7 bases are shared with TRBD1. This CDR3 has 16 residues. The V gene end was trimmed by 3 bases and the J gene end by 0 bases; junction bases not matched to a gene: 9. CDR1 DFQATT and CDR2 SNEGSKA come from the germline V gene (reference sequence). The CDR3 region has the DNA TGCAGTGCTAGCCCAGTAACAGGGGCTAGCACAGATACGCAGTATTTT. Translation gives CSASPVTGASTDTQYF.

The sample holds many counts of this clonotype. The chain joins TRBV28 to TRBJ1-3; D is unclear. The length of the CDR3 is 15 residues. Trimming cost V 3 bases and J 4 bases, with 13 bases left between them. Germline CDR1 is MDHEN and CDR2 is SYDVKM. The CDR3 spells CASSLNYLGGNTIYF. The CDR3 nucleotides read TGTGCCAGCAGTTTGAACTACCTAGGGGGAAACACCATATATTTT.